This T cell receptor beta chain appears in the sequencing data of a study of T-cell reconstitution after alpha-beta-depleted transplantation in children. Researchers prepared the TCRbeta library using unique molecular identifiers, the study reports. MiXCR, applied by TCRdb to the PCR reads, yields one record per CDR3 protein. The data contain about 980,000 distinct CDR3 sequences, roughly 29% of them singletons. This clonotype was seen repeatedly, ten times or more. Germline V lookup: CDR1 DFQATT, CDR2 SNEGSKA (reference sequence). Trimming took off 3 bases at V and 6 bases at J, with 11 bases between the two ends. This CDR3 has 12 residues.

Sequencing was performed on PBMCs, mostly from graft donor cells, taken 360 days after TCRalphabeta/CD19-depleted stem cell transplant. This TCR was sampled from a boy in the first two years of life who had a stem cell transplant for SCID, so the T cells may come from the graft donor. The chain links TRBV20-1 to TRBJ1-1; D gene uncertain. CDR3 coding DNA: TGCAGTGCTAGGCGGGCTAGCGCTGAAGCTTTCTTT. Translation gives CSARRASAEAFF.